The 28 T cell receptor beta chains reported below all come from one sample, sequenced in a study of lymphopenia after photon versus proton radiotherapy. Repertoires were generated with immunoSEQ multiplex PCR, while TCRdb's copy carries only in-frame clones and drops some. The table includes under 20,000 clones, about nine tenths detected once. This specimen consisted of peripheral blood, obtained from a patient treated with photon-based radiotherapy. Receptor source: a man between 60 and 75 years old with pancreatic cancer.

This chain joins TRBV10-3 and TRBJ2-1; perhaps D is TRBD1 or TRBD2 (6 bases each). The CDR3 extends over 13 amino acids. Germline V gene lookup returns CDR1 ENHRY and CDR2 SYGVKD. Trimming cost V 3 bases and J 6 bases, with 9 bases left between them. CDR3 region: CAISDGGPNEQFF. CDR3 bases: TGTGCCATCAGTGATGGGGGGCCCAATGAGCAGTTCTTC.

The sample holds one count of this clone. The CDR3 loop reads CASSFRSPRDTQYF. The CDR3 coding sequence is TGCGCCAGCAGCTTTAGGTCCCCTAGGGATACGCAGTATTTT. This chain uses TRBV5-1 with TRBJ2-3; D is unclear. Germline CDR1 reads SGHRS; CDR2 reads YFSETQ. This CDR3 region has 14 residues. The V end lost 2 bases, the J end lost 6 bases, and 13 bases lay between the germline ends.

This chain joins TRBV29-1 and TRBJ1-5; weak D call: TRBD1 (6 bases). This CDR3 region has 13 residues. CDR1 and CDR2 (germline): SQVTM, ANQGSEA. V gave up 6 bases and J gave up 6 bases, with 15 bases separating them. CDR3 nucleotide sequence: TGCAGCGTCTTGACAGGAGCAGGTCAGCCCCAGCATTTT. Translating it yields CSVLTGAGQPQHF.

V usage is TRBV5-1 and J usage is TRBJ1-1; 7 nucleotides line up with TRBD1. J lost 0 bases, V lost 5 bases, and 7 bases had no gene match. This CDR3 contains 15 residues. Germline CDR1 and CDR2: SGHRS and YFSETQ. In DNA, the CDR3 is TGCGCCAGCAGGCCGGGACAGTACATGAACACTGAAGCTTTCTTT. Its translation is CASRPGQYMNTEAFF.

J is TRBJ2-1 and V is TRBV5-1; possible D gene TRBD1, 7 bases. Germline-derived CDR1 and CDR2 are SGHRS and YFSETQ. This CDR3 is 13 amino acids long. The germline V and J ends were trimmed by 3 bases and 15 bases, with 19 bases remaining between them. The CDR3 loop is CASSSLRTGGGFF. Written as DNA, the CDR3 is TGCGCCAGCAGCTCTTTAAGGACAGGAGGGGGGTTCTTC.

J is TRBJ2-3 and V is TRBV5-6, with 8 bases aligning to TRBD1. Unmatched junction bases numbered 10, after V lost 0 bases and J lost 4 bases. From germline, CDR1 is SGHDT and CDR2 YYEEEE. The length of the CDR3 is 17 residues. CDR3 loop: CASSLGNRGIVADTQYF. The DNA for the CDR3 is TGTGCCAGCAGCTTGGGAAACAGGGGGATTGTAGCAGATACGCAGTATTTT.

This chain joins TRBV30 and TRBJ2-5, with 14 bases identical to TRBD2. The CDR3 runs to 16 residues. Germline CDR1 GTSNPN, CDR2 SVGIG (reference sequence). The ends lost 2 bases at V and 4 bases at J; junction bases unmatched: 6. Here the CDR3 reads CAWSSQTSGGGETQYF. The DNA of the CDR3 is TGTGCCTGGAGTTCGCAGACTAGCGGGGGGGGAGAGACCCAGTACTTC.

V gene TRBV11-3 combines with J gene TRBJ2-1; D might be TRBD2 (5 bases). V gave up 2 bases and J gave up 9 bases, with 14 bases separating them. Looked up from germline, CDR1 is SGHNT and CDR2 is YENEEA. The CDR3 is made up of 14 amino acids. CDR3 nucleotides: TGTGCCAGCAGCTTATCACTAGTTGCCAGTGAGCAGTTCTTC. It is translated as CASSLSLVASEQFF.

V gene TRBV19 combines with J gene TRBJ1-4; 8 positions match TRBD1. Germline-derived CDR1 and CDR2 are LNHDA and SQIVND (reference sequence). This CDR3 spans 15 amino acids. The V gene end was trimmed by 1 base and the J gene end by 8 bases; junction bases not matched to a gene: 6. The CDR3 sequence: CASSIAGTGGEKLFF. The CDR3 DNA reads as TGTGCCAGTAGTATAGCGGGGACAGGAGGCGAAAAACTGTTTTTT.

V is TRBV5-6 and J is TRBJ2-7; 8 bases map to TRBD1. The CDR3 is 14 amino acids. Germline lookup yields CDR1 SGHDT and CDR2 YYEEEE. The junction had 3 bases not matched to a gene; V was cut back by 0 bases and J by 4 bases. Here the CDR3 reads CASSLGQGAYEQYF. CDR3 bases: TGTGCCAGCAGCTTGGGGCAGGGGGCTTACGAGCAGTACTTC. Together with reference TRBV5-6 and TRBJ2-7, the CDR3 gives the full variable domain: DAGVTQSPTHLIKTRGQQVTLRCSPKSGHDTVSWYQQALGQGPQFIFQYYEEEERQRGNFPDRFSGHQFPNYSSELNVNALLLGDSALYLCASSLGQGAYEQYFGPGTRLTVT.

This clone was seen only once. The rearrangement uses TRBV14 and TRBJ1-3, with D perhaps TRBD1 (6 bases). CDR1 and CDR2 from the germline V gene are SGHDN and FVKESK. The CDR3 is 15 amino acids. V gave up 2 bases and J gave up 2 bases, with 10 bases separating them. In DNA, the CDR3 is TGTGCCAGCAGCCAATCCGGGACACCTGGAAACACCATATATTTT. Protein sequence: CASSQSGTPGNTIYF.

The gene calls are TRBV18 and TRBJ2-5; no definite D call. From germline, CDR1 is KGHSH and CDR2 LQKENI. The ends were cut back, 6 bases at V and 2 bases at J, with 13 bases in the middle. The CDR3 has 14 residues. CDR3 DNA: TGTGCCAGCTCCCCCCCAGCCGGACAAGAGACCCAGTACTTC. Translating it yields CASSPPAGQETQYF.

This chain links TRBV6-1 with TRBJ1-1; D gene uncertain. This CDR3 region has 13 residues. The germline V gene has CDR1 MNHNS and CDR2 SASEGT. V lost 4 bases to trimming and J lost 0 bases, with 6 bases between them. The CDR3 region is CASSATMNTEAFF. CDR3 nucleotides: TGTGCCAGCAGTGCAACGATGAACACTGAAGCTTTCTTT.

V usage is TRBV7-2 and J usage is TRBJ1-1; perhaps TRBD1 as D (5 bases). This CDR3 region has 13 residues. V dropped 4 bases and J dropped 4 bases, with 10 bases sitting between them. Germline V gives CDR1 SGHTA, CDR2 FQGNSA. DNA for the CDR3: TGTGCCAGCAGCTCGACAGTGCTCACTGAAGCTTTCTTT. It yields the protein CASSSTVLTEAFF.

The gene calls are TRBV19 and TRBJ2-3; D may correspond to TRBD1 or TRBD2 (5 bases each). The V and J ends lost 3 bases and 8 bases respectively, with 9 bases between them. This CDR3 contains 12 residues. From germline, CDR1 is LNHDA and CDR2 SQIVND (reference sequence). This chain's CDR3 is CASSIGGTTQYF. The DNA for the CDR3 is TGTGCCAGTAGTATCGGTGGGACTACGCAGTATTTT.

The chain combines TRBV19 with TRBJ2-7, with 9 bases that match TRBD1. CDR3 length equals 13 residues. Germline CDR1 and CDR2: LNHDA and SQIVND (reference sequence). Losses at the gene ends were 4 bases for V and 5 bases for J; bases not matched to a gene: 3. CDR3 DNA: TGTGCCAGTAGTAGGGACAGGGCGAACGAGCAGTACTTC. This translates into CASSRDRANEQYF.

This chain joins TRBV6-1 and TRBJ1-3; unclear D gene. The CDR3 is 13 residues long. Germline V CDR1 and CDR2: MNHNS, SASEGT. V was pared by 6 bases and J by 2 bases, with 8 bases between. The CDR3 reads CASRTRAGNTIYF. The CDR3 region has the DNA TGTGCCAGCAGGACCCGGGCTGGAAACACCATATATTTT.

V and J are TRBV5-1 and TRBJ1-1; D is unclear. V lost 1 base and J lost 0, with 10 bases in between. Per germline, CDR1 SGHRS and CDR2 YFSETQ. The CDR3 spans 15 residues. CDR3: CASSLMGRMNTEAFF. The CDR3 region has the DNA TGCGCCAGCAGCTTGATGGGCAGGATGAACACTGAAGCTTTCTTT.

The rearrangement uses TRBV5-1 and TRBJ2-3; 9 nucleotides agree with TRBD1. In germline, CDR1 is SGHRS, CDR2 YFSETQ. Trimming cost V 4 bases and J 5 bases; bases outside gene matches: 5. This CDR3 is built from 14 residues. The CDR3 spells CASSLSGQGDTQYF. DNA of the CDR3: TGCGCCAGCAGCCTTTCGGGACAGGGAGATACGCAGTATTTT.

The chain employs TRBV5-4 and TRBJ1-1; D call uncertain. Germline CDR1 SGHNT, CDR2 YYREEE (reference sequence). V lost 3 bases and J lost 1, with 4 bases in between. This CDR3 comprises 12 residues. The CDR3 reads CASSSQNTEAFF. The CDR3 bases are TGTGCCAGCAGCTCACAGAACACTGAAGCTTTCTTT.

This chain connects TRBV4-3 to TRBJ1-2; tentative D call: TRBD1 (5 bases). V was clipped by 1 base and J by 6 bases, with 9 bases between them. This CDR3 spans 13 amino acids. Germline V gives CDR1 LGHNA, CDR2 YSLEER. The CDR3 reads CASSQVAGNGYTF. CDR3 sequence (DNA): TGCGCCAGCAGCCAAGTGGCAGGGAATGGCTACACCTTC.

This chain uses TRBV5-1 with TRBJ1-2; D remains ambiguous. The CDR3 has 14 amino acids. The germline gives CDR1 SGHRS, CDR2 YFSETQ. The ends were cut back, 1 base at V and 4 bases at J, with 11 bases in the middle. Here the CDR3 reads CASSLSRGSYGYTF. The CDR3, as DNA: TGCGCCAGCAGCTTGAGCCGGGGATCCTATGGCTACACCTTC.

V usage is TRBV5-1 and J usage is TRBJ2-7, with TRBD1 identical over 8 bases. Germline CDR1 and CDR2: SGHRS and YFSETQ. This CDR3 has 16 amino acids. With 1 base clipped from V and 2 bases from J, the junction kept 8 bases outside the gene matches. Written as DNA, the CDR3 is TGCGCCAGCAGCTTGTTAGCCGGGACAGGTCCCTACGAGCAGTACTTC. Translation gives CASSLLAGTGPYEQYF.

V and J are TRBV7-8 and TRBJ2-3; the match to TRBD2 covers 12 bases. The CDR3 sequence is 16 residues long. The V and J ends lost 6 bases and 3 bases, in that order; junction bases with no gene match: 7. CDR1 and CDR2 (germline): SGHVS, FQNEAQ. The CDR3 sequence: CASSPSGGAVTDTQYF. In DNA, the CDR3 is TGTGCCAGCAGTCCTAGCGGGGGGGCGGTTACAGATACGCAGTATTTT. The whole variable domain, filled in from reference TRBV7-8 and TRBJ2-3, reads GAGVSQSPRYKVAKRGQDVALRCDPISGHVSLFWYQQALGQGPEFLTYFQNEAQLDKSGLPSDRFFAERPEGSVSTLKIQRTQQEDSAVYLCASSPSGGAVTDTQYFGPGTRLTVL.

This chain joins TRBV9 and TRBJ2-7; tentatively, D is TRBD1 or TRBD2 (7 bases each). Germline V lookup: CDR1 SGDLS, CDR2 YYNGEE. The CDR3 totals 14 residues. V gave up 0 bases and J gave up 6 bases, with 13 bases separating them. The DNA for the CDR3 is TGTGCCAGCAGCGTAGGCCAGGGGGGGTCCGAGCAGTACTTC. It yields the protein CASSVGQGGSEQYF.

This clone was detected only once. The chain uses TRBV7-2 and TRBJ2-7; D remains unclear. Trimming shortened V by 5 bases and J by 5 bases, and 16 bases separated the two germline ends. This CDR3 comprises 14 residues. From germline, CDR1 is SGHTA and CDR2 FQGNSA. The CDR3 is CASSRRATDNEQYF. The CDR3 coding sequence is TGTGCCAGCAGCCGAAGGGCAACCGACAACGAGCAGTACTTC.

The chain links TRBV10-3 to TRBJ1-2; 7 nucleotides line up with TRBD1. Losses at the gene ends were 0 bases for V and 5 bases for J; bases not matched to a gene: 6. Germline loops: CDR1 ENHRY, CDR2 SYGVKD. The CDR3 is 15 amino acids. CDR3 bases: TGTGCCATCAGTGAGTCGGGGACAGTTCGGTATGGCTACACCTTC. This gives the protein CAISESGTVRYGYTF.

The chain employs TRBV5-5 and TRBJ1-5; the D is unclear. The germline V gene has CDR1 SGHKS and CDR2 YYEKEE (reference sequence). Trimming left V 0 bases short and J 5 bases short, with 12 bases between. The CDR3 sequence is 15 residues long. This chain's CDR3 is CASSLEAGSHQPQHF. DNA of the CDR3: TGTGCCAGCAGCTTGGAAGCGGGGTCACATCAGCCCCAGCATTTT. The full variable domain, completed using reference TRBV5-5 and TRBJ1-5, is DAGVTQSPTHLIKTRGQQVTLRCSPISGHKSVSWYQQVLGQGPQFIFQYYEKEERGRGNFPDRFSARQFPNYSSELNVNALLLGDSALYLCASSLEAGSHQPQHFGDGTRLSIL.